Each of the 32 T cell receptor beta chains below was sequenced from the same sample in a study of cytomegalovirus exposure and HLA in healthy donors. 60 Vbeta and 13 Jbeta primers were used in PCR. Data came from immunoSEQ multiplex PCR; TCRdb stores just in-frame clones and leaves some out. This sample has about 140,000 clones, with about three quarters found just once. Input material: PBMCs. These receptors all stem from a woman younger than 45 in good health and CMV-seronegative.

The gene calls are TRBV5-6 and TRBJ1-4, with D perhaps TRBD1 (5 bases). V gave up 4 bases and J gave up 8 bases, with 21 bases separating them. The CDR3 is made up of 16 amino acids. Germline V gives CDR1 SGHDT, CDR2 YYEEEE. The CDR3 loop is CASSDSLGGLREKLFF. As DNA, the CDR3 is TGTGCCAGCAGCGACTCTCTCGGGGGTCTTCGGGAAAAACTGTTTTTT.

As concerns this clone: Other DNA sequences in this sample translate to the same CDR3. The chain is built from TRBV19 and TRBJ2-5, with 9 bases lining up with TRBD2. Germline V gene lookup returns CDR1 LNHDA and CDR2 SQIVND (reference sequence). The CDR3 length is 16 residues. Losses at the gene ends were 1 base for V and 4 bases for J; bases not matched to a gene: 7. The CDR3 is CASSIARRGGRETQYF. The DNA for the CDR3 is TGTGCCAGTAGTATAGCGAGGCGGGGGGGTCGAGAGACCCAGTACTTC. Using reference TRBV19 and TRBJ2-5 for the parts outside the CDR3, the full variable domain is DGGITQSPKYLFRKEGQNVTLSCEQNLNHDAMYWYRQDPGQGLRLIYYSQIVNDFQKGDIAEGYSVSREKKESFPLTVTSAQKNPTAFYLCASSIARRGGRETQYFGPGTRLLVL.

This rearrangement joins TRBV30 to TRBJ2-2; 7 bases match TRBD1. The CDR3 extends over 14 amino acids. Germline CDR1 and CDR2: GTSNPN and SVGIG (reference sequence). The V segment lost 7 bases and the J segment 3 bases; nucleotides outside the gene matches: 8. CDR3 sequence (DNA): TGTGCCTCGAGCCGACAGGGAGACACCGGGGAGCTGTTTTTT. It is translated as CASSRQGDTGELFF.

This clone showed up just a few times. V and J are TRBV14 and TRBJ1-3; 8 bases are a match to TRBD1. This CDR3 region has 16 residues. Germline CDR1 reads SGHDN; CDR2 reads FVKESK. J gave up 4 bases and V 2 bases, and 7 bases lay outside the gene matches. CDR3 amino acids: CASSQQNRGTGNTIYF. The CDR3 DNA reads as TGTGCCAGCAGCCAACAGAACAGGGGGACGGGAAACACCATATATTTT. Full variable domain (remainder filled in from reference TRBV14 and TRBJ1-3): EAGVTQFPSHSVIEKGQTVTLRCDPISGHDNLYWYRRVMGKEIKFLLHFVKESKQDESGMPNNRFLAERTGGTYSTLKVQPAELEDSGVYFCASSQQNRGTGNTIYFGEGSWLTVV.

This clone turned up a few times. The rearrangement uses TRBV5-6 and TRBJ2-5; 9 nucleotides match TRBD2. This CDR3 comprises 16 residues. The germline gives CDR1 SGHDT, CDR2 YYEEEE. V was pared by 0 bases and J by 1 base, with 4 bases of the junction left unmatched. CDR3 protein: CASSLVLAGFQETQYF. The CDR3 DNA reads TGTGCCAGCAGCTTGGTTCTAGCGGGGTTCCAAGAGACCCAGTACTTC.

The DNA of the CDR3 is TGTGCCAGCAGTCGCGGCAGCTCCTACGAGCAGTACTTC. It specifies CASSRGSSYEQYF. This rearrangement joins TRBV25-1 to TRBJ2-7; D unresolved. V was pared by 5 bases and J by 0 bases, with 8 bases between. Germline assignment: CDR1 MGHDK and CDR2 SYGVNS. This CDR3 comprises 13 residues.

The rearrangement uses TRBV9 and TRBJ2-7; 8 bases match TRBD2. Germline loops: CDR1 SGDLS, CDR2 YYNGEE. V was pared by 1 base and J by 0 bases, with 15 bases of the junction left unmatched. The CDR3 is 19 residues long. As DNA, the CDR3 is TGTGCCAGCAGCGTAAAAGCTCCTTTCGAGCGGGAGAGCTCCTACGAGCAGTACTTC. As protein: CASSVKAPFERESSYEQYF.

This chain links TRBV5-6 with TRBJ2-7; tentative D call: TRBD1 (5 bases). Trimming cost V 6 bases and J 0 bases, with 13 bases left between them. Germline V gives CDR1 SGHDT, CDR2 YYEEEE. The length of the CDR3 is 14 residues. The CDR3 DNA sequence: TGTGCCAGCATCCGACAGAGGAGCTCCTACGAGCAGTACGTC. Its protein product is CASIRQRSSYEQYV.

This clone occurred once. The J gene is TRBJ1-2, the V gene TRBV10-3, with a possible D match to TRBD1 (5 bases). CDR1 is ENHRY, CDR2 SYGVKD, per germline. V was trimmed by 3 bases and J by 7 bases, leaving 15 bases between them. The CDR3 is 14 amino acids. CDR3 in amino acids: CAISDWRDVSGYTF. The CDR3 region has the DNA TGTGCCATCAGTGACTGGCGGGACGTCTCTGGCTACACCTTC.

The chain recombines TRBV11-3 with TRBJ2-2; 7 nucleotides match TRBD1. The ends lost 1 base at V and 1 base at J; junction bases unmatched: 3. Germline loops: CDR1 SGHNT, CDR2 YENEEA. The CDR3 is 16 residues long. Written as DNA, the CDR3 is TGTGCCAGCAGCTTAGTAGCAGGGGGGAACACCGGGGAGCTGTTTTTT. It codes for CASSLVAGGNTGELFF. The entire variable domain, with the rest obtained from reference TRBV11-3 and TRBJ2-2, is as follows: EAGVVQSPRYKIIEKKQPVAFWCNPISGHNTLYWYLQNLGQGPELLIRYENEEAVDDSQLPKDRFSAERLKGVDSTLKIQPAELGDSAVYLCASSLVAGGNTGELFFGEGSRLTVL.

The chain couples TRBV7-9 to TRBJ2-1; a weak D match, TRBD2 (6 bases). CDR1 and CDR2 (germline): SEHNR, FQNEAQ (reference sequence). The CDR3 length is 15 residues. V lost 1 base, J lost 0 bases, and 7 bases lay in between. For the CDR3, the DNA is TGTGCCAGCAGCTTAGACGGGGGCTCCTACAATGAGCAGTTCTTC. This gives the protein CASSLDGGSYNEQFF.

The chain recombines TRBV9 with TRBJ2-1; 8 nucleotides line up with TRBD2. Germline V gene lookup returns CDR1 SGDLS and CDR2 YYNGEE. The V and J ends lost 2 bases and 7 bases, in that order; junction bases with no gene match: 5. This CDR3 region has 14 residues. The CDR3 nucleotides are TGTGCCAGCAGCGTTGCCGGGACTAGTAATGAGCAGTTCTTC. It is translated as CASSVAGTSNEQFF.

This clone was seen a single time. The V gene is TRBV28, the J gene TRBJ1-5; D might be TRBD1 (5 bases). Trimming cost V 10 bases and J 1 base, with 17 bases left between them. The germline gives CDR1 MDHEN, CDR2 SYDVKM. The CDR3 has 15 amino acids. CDR3 in DNA: TGTGCCACCGACGGGGGTGGGTTCAGCAATCAGCCCCAGCATTTT. It is translated as CATDGGGFSNQPQHF. Supplemented by reference TRBV28 and TRBJ1-5, the full variable domain reads DVKVTQSSRYLVKRTGEKVFLECVQDMDHENMFWYRQDPGLGLRLIYFSYDVKMKEKGDIPEGYSVSREKKERFSLILESASTNQTSMYLCATDGGGFSNQPQHFGDGTRLSIL.

V usage is TRBV28 and J usage is TRBJ2-7, with 9 nucleotides matching TRBD1. CDR3 length: 15 residues. CDR1 and CDR2 from the germline V gene are MDHEN and SYDVKM. V lost 6 bases, J lost 1 base, and 7 bases stayed unmatched. The CDR3 region is CASSLPGTGSYEQYF. The CDR3 DNA follows: TGTGCCAGCAGCTTGCCCGGGACAGGGTCCTACGAGCAGTACTTC.

The rearrangement uses TRBV10-3 and TRBJ2-3; 9 nucleotides match TRBD1. V lost 2 bases, J lost 6 bases, and 9 bases stayed unmatched. This CDR3 has 16 amino acids. The V gene's germline CDR1 is ENHRY and CDR2 SYGVKD. This chain's CDR3 is CAISEDGTGRLDTQYF. In nucleotides, the CDR3 is TGTGCCATCAGTGAGGATGGGACAGGGAGATTGGATACGCAGTATTTT.

This chain links TRBV6-1 with TRBJ2-7; D gene uncertain. Germline assignment: CDR1 MNHNS and CDR2 SASEGT. The V end was cut by 2 bases, the J end by 4 bases, with 9 bases between. CDR3 length equals 13 residues. This CDR3 is CASSEYGRYEQYV. CDR3 DNA: TGTGCCAGCAGTGAATACGGCAGGTACGAGCAGTACGTC.

The V call is TRBV7-9, the J call TRBJ2-1; D may be TRBD2 (6 bases). V was trimmed by 10 bases and J by 4 bases, leaving 17 bases between them. The CDR3 length is 14 residues. Germline V gene data show CDR1 as SEHNR and CDR2 as FQNEAQ (reference sequence). The CDR3 loop is CATTVGDSYNEQFF. The CDR3 DNA sequence: TGTGCCACGACGGTCGGGGACTCTTACAATGAGCAGTTCTTC.

This clone was found a few times. V gene TRBV28 combines with J gene TRBJ1-2; 9 bases align to TRBD1. The germline CDR1 and CDR2 sequences are MDHEN and SYDVKM. J gave up 4 bases and V 2 bases, and 5 bases lay outside the gene matches. The CDR3 has 15 amino acids. The CDR3 is CASSLAGTGSYGYTF. CDR3 coding DNA: TGTGCCAGCAGTTTAGCCGGGACAGGGAGCTATGGCTACACCTTC.

The chain uses TRBV2 and TRBJ2-5; 9 nucleotides match TRBD1. Germline trimming cut 5 bases from V and 5 bases from J; bases unmatched to any gene: 9. CDR1 is SNHLY and CDR2 is FYNNEI in the germline V gene. The CDR3 loop spans 15 amino acids. In nucleotides, the CDR3 is TGTGCCAGCAGTCGGGACAGGGTAGGATCGGAGACCCAGTACTTC. This translates into CASSRDRVGSETQYF.

The chain recombines TRBV28 with TRBJ2-1; no clear D gene. This CDR3 has 12 amino acids. Germline V gene lookup returns CDR1 MDHEN and CDR2 SYDVKM. V dropped 5 bases and J dropped 6 bases, with 8 bases sitting between them. The CDR3 sequence is CASSLAPNEQFF. Here the CDR3 DNA reads TGTGCCAGCAGTCTCGCGCCCAATGAGCAGTTCTTC.

The chain couples TRBV5-4 to TRBJ1-1; no firm D call. The V end lost 4 bases, the J end lost 1 base, and 8 bases lay between the germline ends. Germline V CDR1 and CDR2: SGHNT, YYREEE (reference sequence). The CDR3 length is 13 residues. The CDR3, as DNA: TGTGCCAGCAGCCAAGAACAGAACACTGAAGCTTTCTTT. Protein product: CASSQEQNTEAFF.

A few counts support this clone. CDR3 nucleotides: TGCGCCACTGGACAGGGTAGCACAGATACGCAGTATTTT. It is translated as CATGQGSTDTQYF. The J gene is TRBJ2-3, the V gene TRBV10-1, with TRBD1 matching 8 bases. Unmatched junction bases numbered 3, after V lost 10 bases and J lost 0 bases. Germline values: CDR1 WNHNN, CDR2 SYGVQD (reference sequence). The CDR3 runs 13 residues.

The chain couples TRBV6-5 to TRBJ2-6, with D possibly matching TRBD1 (5 bases). The CDR3 has 15 residues. The V gene's germline CDR1 is MNHEY and CDR2 SVGAGI. The germline V and J ends were trimmed by 6 bases and 1 base, with 10 bases remaining between them. Here the CDR3 reads CASRVGDSGANVLTF. The CDR3 coding sequence is TGTGCCAGCAGGGTAGGGGATTCTGGGGCCAACGTCCTGACTTTC.

The rearrangement uses TRBV7-6 and TRBJ1-5, with D perhaps TRBD1 (5 bases). This CDR3 has 13 residues. The V and J ends lost 1 base and 6 bases respectively, with 7 bases between them. Germline V gene data show CDR1 as SGHVS and CDR2 as FNYEAQ. For the CDR3, the DNA is TGTGCCAGCAGCTTAGGAAGGGGTCAGCCCCAGCATTTT. This codes for CASSLGRGQPQHF.

This clone showed up just once. Other DNA sequences in this sample translate to the same CDR3. The chain combines TRBV5-1 with TRBJ2-5, with unresolved D. The CDR3 sequence is 13 residues long. V lost 0 bases and J 3 bases, leaving 6 bases between the germline ends. The germline V gene encodes CDR1 SGHRS and CDR2 YFSETQ. CDR3: CASSLGQKETQYF. The DNA of the CDR3 is TGCGCCAGCAGCTTGGGGCAGAAAGAGACCCAGTACTTC.

The chain is built from TRBV4-2 and TRBJ2-6; D gene uncertain. CDR1 LGHNA and CDR2 YNFKEQ come from the germline V gene. The CDR3 runs 16 residues. The V end was cut by 4 bases, the J end by 1 base, with 11 bases between. The CDR3 DNA reads TGTGCCAGCAGCCTTTTCACTGAGTCTGGGGCCAACGTCCTGACTTTC. This codes for CASSLFTESGANVLTF.

V is TRBV10-3 and J is TRBJ2-7; maybe TRBD2 (6 bases). In germline, CDR1 is ENHRY, CDR2 SYGVKD. This CDR3 comprises 14 residues. The V end lost 4 bases, the J end lost 8 bases, and 18 bases lay between the germline ends. The CDR3 reads CAISVEDYKGKQYF. In nucleotides, the CDR3 is TGTGCCATCAGTGTTGAGGACTACAAGGGAAAGCAGTACTTC.

V and J are TRBV21-1 and TRBJ2-5; the D segment call TRBD2 is taken from the table without a DNA check. TRBV21-1 corresponds to a pseudogene. The CDR3 has 14 residues. This CDR3 is CASSARGRQETQYF. CDR3 DNA sequence: TGTGCCAGCAGCGCCCGAGGTAGGCAAGAGACCCAGTACTTC.

A single count supports this clone. The chain is built from TRBV29-1 and TRBJ2-3; TRBD1 matches at 7 bases. Trimming cost V 3 bases and J 0 bases; bases outside gene matches: 15. The germline V gene encodes CDR1 SQVTM and CDR2 ANQGSEA. This CDR3 has 18 amino acids. CDR3 in amino acids: CSVDNSFYEQGSTDTQYF. The CDR3 bases are TGCAGCGTTGACAACTCCTTTTACGAACAGGGGAGCACAGATACGCAGTATTTT.

V is TRBV5-6 and J is TRBJ1-2; D ambiguous. The CDR3 has 14 residues. The V gene's germline CDR1 is SGHDT and CDR2 YYEEEE. V dropped 2 bases and J dropped 2 bases, with 10 bases sitting between them. CDR3 loop: CASSFEPVNYGYTF. CDR3 DNA sequence: TGTGCCAGCAGCTTCGAACCAGTAAACTATGGCTACACCTTC.

V gene TRBV5-1 combines with J gene TRBJ2-3; 7 nucleotides agree with TRBD2. The CDR3 has 18 residues. The germline V gene has CDR1 SGHRS and CDR2 YFSETQ. The V gene end was trimmed by 0 bases and the J gene end by 3 bases; junction bases not matched to a gene: 13. The DNA for the CDR3 is TGCGCCAGCAGCTTGGCCTATCGGGCCGGGGGGTCTACAGATACGCAGTATTTT. Translated: CASSLAYRAGGSTDTQYF.

The chain employs TRBV6-6 and TRBJ2-7; TRBD1 is a possible D gene (6 bases). Trimming pared 6 bases from V and 3 bases from J, leaving 18 bases between. CDR1 and CDR2 (germline): MNHNY, SVGAGI (reference sequence). The CDR3 totals 15 residues. The CDR3 DNA reads TGTGCCAGCAGCAACCCGGACAGACAACTCTACGAGCAGTACTTC. Its protein is CASSNPDRQLYEQYF.